The next 10 T cell receptor beta chains were all read from a single sample in a study of T-cell reconstitution after alpha-beta-depleted transplantation in children. A TCRbeta library incorporating unique molecular identifiers was prepared. MiXCR, applied by TCRdb to the PCR reads, yields one record per CDR3 protein. Here the sample spans hundreds of thousands of distinct CDR3 sequences, roughly 15% being singletons. The sequenced sample was PBMCs, mostly from graft donor cells, obtained 360 days after TCRalphabeta/CD19-depleted stem cell transplant. The source of these receptors is a male patient under 18 who had a stem cell transplant for acute lymphoblastic leukemia, so the T cells may come from the graft donor.

This clonotype has more than one count but fewer than ten. The chain employs TRBV12-3 or TRBV12-4 and TRBJ1-5, with TRBD1 as a possible D gene (6 bases). CDR3 length: 15 amino acids. V was trimmed by 4 bases and J by 1 base, leaving 11 bases between them. The CDR3 loop is CASSYRARSNQPQHF. CDR3 nucleotides: TGTGCCAGCAGTTACAGGGCTCGCAGCAATCAGCCCCAGCATTTT.

This clonotype was counted a few times. CDR3 protein: CSVPRVGRLYNEQFF. CDR3 coding DNA: TGCAGCGTCCCTCGAGTGGGGAGATTATACAATGAGCAGTTCTTC. The chain combines TRBV29-1 with TRBJ2-1; D is perhaps TRBD2 (5 bases). The CDR3 loop spans 15 amino acids. Per germline, CDR1 SQVTM and CDR2 ANQGSEA. Trimming shortened V by 6 bases and J by 4 bases, and 19 bases separated the two germline ends.

This clonotype was seen a single time. The chain is built from TRBV4-1 and TRBJ2-7; 11 nucleotides line up with TRBD2. Germline V CDR1 and CDR2: MGHRA, YSYEKL. The J segment lost 2 bases and the V segment lost 0 bases, leaving 9 bases of the junction unmatched. This CDR3 is built from 18 residues. The DNA for the CDR3 is TGCGCCAGCAGCCAAGACCGGTCGCCGGGACTAGCGGCCTACGAGCAGTACTTC. Encoded protein: CASSQDRSPGLAAYEQYF.

The chain couples TRBV2 to TRBJ1-3; maybe TRBD1 (5 bases). Germline loops: CDR1 SNHLY, CDR2 FYNNEI. The CDR3 covers 16 residues. Trimming cost V 10 bases and J 2 bases, with 21 bases left between them. The CDR3 nucleotides read TGTGCCAAGCGGAGGAGGGGCGCGGTTACTGGAAACACCATATATTTT. Translating gives CAKRRRGAVTGNTIYF.

This sequence joins TRBV12-3 or TRBV12-4 and TRBJ1-5; the D is unclear. The CDR3 totals 14 residues. V lost 3 bases to trimming and J lost 4 bases, with 10 bases between them. This CDR3 is CASSFGYRNQPQHF. CDR3 sequence (DNA): TGTGCCAGCAGTTTCGGTTACAGAAATCAGCCCCAGCATTTT.

This clonotype was detected only a few times. The chain combines TRBV3-1 with TRBJ2-2; D is undetermined. Trimming took 0 bases from V and 7 from J, leaving 18 bases between them. The CDR3 consists of 17 residues. Germline CDR1 and CDR2: LGHDT and YNNKEL (reference sequence). CDR3: CASSQEDLRSASGELFF. CDR3 coding DNA: TGTGCCAGCAGCCAAGAAGATTTGAGGAGTGCCAGCGGGGAGCTGTTTTTT. The variable domain in full, completed from reference TRBV3-1 and TRBJ2-2, reads DTAVSQTPKYLVTQMGNDKSIKCEQNLGHDTMYWYKQDSKKFLKIMFSYNNKELIINETVPNRFSPKSPDKAHLNLHINSLELGDSAVYFCASSQEDLRSASGELFFGEGSRLTVL.

This clonotype was picked up a small number of times. The chain uses TRBV5-1 and TRBJ2-7; a weak D match, TRBD1 (5 bases). The CDR3 length is 12 residues. Trimming removed 0 bases at V and 12 bases at J, with 13 bases between. CDR1 and CDR2 from the germline V gene are SGHRS and YFSETQ. The CDR3 coding sequence is TGCGCCAGCAGCTTGGGGGGCCGCGGAACGTACTTC. Amino acids: CASSLGGRGTYF. The full variable domain, in which reference TRBV5-1 and TRBJ2-7 provide the parts outside the CDR3, is KAGVTQTPRYLIKTRGQQVTLSCSPISGHRSVSWYQQTPGQGLQFLFEYFSETQRNKGNFPGRFSGRQFSNSRSEMNVSTLELGDSALYLCASSLGGRGTYFGPGTRLTVT.

In its sample, this clonotype was seen a few times. V and J are TRBV25-1 and TRBJ2-7; 7 positions agree with TRBD1. Germline loops: CDR1 MGHDK, CDR2 SYGVNS. The CDR3 loop spans 13 amino acids. V lost 5 bases and J lost 6; bases outside the gene matches: 7. CDR3 sequence: CASSTTGVFEQYF. Here the CDR3 DNA reads TGTGCCAGCAGTACTACAGGGGTTTTCGAGCAGTACTTC.

This clonotype showed up just a few times. The V call is TRBV10-1, the J call TRBJ2-1, with D perhaps TRBD1 (6 bases). V lost 2 bases, J lost 5 bases, and 13 bases lay in between. Germline-derived CDR1 and CDR2 are WNHNN and SYGVQD (reference sequence). The length of the CDR3 is 15 residues. CDR3 in DNA: TGCGCCAGCAGTGAGACAGGGAGTTGGGACAATGAGCAGTTCTTC. It encodes CASSETGSWDNEQFF.

This clonotype was counted between two and nine times. The chain employs TRBV6-1 and TRBJ2-5, with 7 bases aligning to TRBD2. The V and J ends lost 6 bases and 3 bases, in that order; junction bases with no gene match: 7. Germline CDR1 reads MNHNS; CDR2 reads SASEGT. The CDR3 covers 14 residues. The CDR3 sequence is CASRRLADEETQYF. In DNA, the CDR3 is TGTGCCAGCAGGAGACTAGCAGATGAAGAGACCCAGTACTTC.